This T cell receptor (beta chain) was recovered during a study of shared clonotypes between healthy human individuals. Study background: Participating donors consisted of two women and three men aged 18 to 49.

As regards this clone: Its target is unknown.

Here immunoSEQ multiplex PCR was the method, and the copy in TCRdb shows in-frame clones only, minus some. The sample has some 2,500,000 clones; over 85% are singletons. The CDR3 sequence is 16 residues long. The germline V gene encodes CDR1 SEHNR and CDR2 FQNEAQ (reference sequence). V was clipped by 5 bases and J by 7 bases; unmatched bases: 12. Study results and caveats: When naive CD4 clonotypes were compared across a handful of donors, about 4.8% were shared. Clonotypes shared by all four donors outscored non-shared clonotypes in generation probability.

The sample consisted of naive CD4+ T cells from PBMCs. The subset is: CD45RA+ positively selected. This TCR was sampled from a man aged 18 to 35 in good health. Some clones in this sample may be carry-over from other donors' samples. The V gene is TRBV7-9, the J gene TRBJ1-5, with 9 bases that match TRBD1. The CDR3 loop reads CASSNTGQGQEQPQHF. CDR3 coding DNA: TGTGCCAGCAGCAACACCGGACAGGGGCAAGAACAGCCCCAGCATTTT.